The entry below describes one T cell receptor (beta chain). The record originates from a study of cytomegalovirus exposure and HLA in healthy donors. The PCR contained 60 Vbeta and 13 Jbeta primers. Here immunoSEQ multiplex PCR was the method, and the copy in TCRdb shows in-frame clones only, minus some. The sample lists 180,000 or so clones, around 81% occurring once. The V gene end was trimmed by 6 bases and the J gene end by 0 bases; junction bases not matched to a gene: 12. This CDR3 spans 19 amino acids. The germline V gene has CDR1 SGHRS and CDR2 YFSETQ. The sequence came from a woman aged 18-29 years in good health and CMV-seropositive. The sequencing input was PBMCs. The V gene is TRBV5-1, the J gene TRBJ1-4; 12 nucleotides line up with TRBD1. CDR3 bases: TGCGCCAGCAACCGGGACAGGGGGCAAAGGAGGGCAACTAATGAAAAACTGTTTTTT. Protein: CASNRDRGQRRATNEKLFF.